This entry lists 22 T cell receptor beta chains sequenced from one sample in a study of chemoradiotherapy in HPV16-positive cancers. TCRdb keeps only in-frame clones here, not all; method: immunoSEQ multiplex PCR. The repertoire includes around 25,000 clones, just over 90% of them detected once, and 22% sits in the top ten. The sample here was blood, taken from a patient who underwent chemoradiotherapy. The source is a human donor with HPV-associated anogenital cancer.

The J gene is TRBJ2-1, the V gene TRBV7-9; weak D call: TRBD2 (6 bases). The CDR3 has 14 residues. Germline loops: CDR1 SEHNR, CDR2 FQNEAQ (reference sequence). V lost 1 base, J lost 5 bases, and 9 bases lay in between. In nucleotides, the CDR3 is TGTGCCAGCAGCTTAGTAGCGGCTGACAATGAGCAGTTCTTC. It codes for CASSLVAADNEQFF.

This clone turned up a few times. V gene TRBV4-2 combines with J gene TRBJ1-1; TRBD1 is a possible D gene (5 bases). V dropped 1 base and J dropped 2 bases, with 11 bases sitting between them. The CDR3 is made up of 15 amino acids. From germline, CDR1 is LGHNA and CDR2 YNFKEQ. Here the CDR3 reads CASSQGAGSNTEAFF. The DNA of the CDR3 is TGTGCCAGCAGCCAAGGGGCAGGGAGTAACACTGAAGCTTTCTTT.

The J gene is TRBJ2-5, the V gene TRBV5-4, with 8 nucleotides matching TRBD1. V lost 3 bases and J lost 2; bases outside the gene matches: 6. Germline V gives CDR1 SGHNT, CDR2 YYREEE (reference sequence). This CDR3 is built from 15 residues. The DNA of the CDR3 is TGTGCCAGCAGCTGGAACTACAGGGGGCAAGAGACCCAGTACTTC. Encoded protein: CASSWNYRGQETQYF.

The chain carries TRBV7-9 and TRBJ2-3; D gene unclear. Trimming stripped 1 base from V and 4 bases from J, with 9 bases between. The CDR3 sequence is 14 residues long. CDR1 and CDR2 from the germline V gene are SEHNR and FQNEAQ (reference sequence). This CDR3 reads CASSLGVWSDTQYF. The DNA of the CDR3 is TGTGCCAGCAGCTTAGGTGTTTGGTCAGATACGCAGTATTTT.

The chain combines TRBV7-6 with TRBJ2-1; 10 nucleotides line up with TRBD2. The CDR3 loop spans 15 amino acids. CDR1 and CDR2 (germline): SGHVS, FNYEAQ. V lost 2 bases, J lost 3 bases, and 1 base stayed unmatched. CDR3 nucleotide sequence: TGTGCCAGCAGCTTACCTAGCGGGAGCTACAATGAGCAGTTCTTC. Translation gives CASSLPSGSYNEQFF.

The chain employs TRBV6-1 and TRBJ2-7; 9 bases are a match to TRBD1. The CDR3 spans 14 residues. V shed 6 bases, J shed 4 bases, and the junction held 7 bases outside the gene matches. From germline, CDR1 is MNHNS and CDR2 SASEGT. CDR3 coding DNA: TGTGCCAGCAGCGAAACAGGGGGCTCATACGAGCAGTACTTC. It codes for CASSETGGSYEQYF.

This clone was seen more than once but under ten times. The rearrangement links TRBV4-1 to TRBJ1-2, with TRBD1 as a possible D gene (6 bases). CDR3 length: 15 residues. Germline-derived CDR1 and CDR2 are MGHRA and YSYEKL. The ends were cut back, 5 bases at V and 4 bases at J, with 17 bases in the middle. The CDR3 sequence is CASSSRTTGSYGYTF. In nucleotides, the CDR3 is TGCGCCAGCAGCTCAAGGACTACAGGGTCCTATGGCTACACCTTC.

The chain recombines TRBV7-2 with TRBJ2-7; D is unclear. There are 12 residues in the CDR3. V shed 2 bases and J shed 5 bases, with 7 bases lying between them. Germline V gene lookup returns CDR1 SGHTA and CDR2 FQGNSA. The chain's CDR3 is CASSLFSNEQYF. CDR3 nucleotide sequence: TGTGCCAGCAGCTTATTTAGTAACGAGCAGTACTTC.

The chain recombines TRBV5-1 with TRBJ2-2, with 8 nucleotides matching TRBD2. The length of the CDR3 is 14 residues. With 4 bases clipped from V and 3 bases from J, the junction kept 2 bases outside the gene matches. Looked up from germline, CDR1 is SGHRS and CDR2 is YFSETQ. The DNA of the CDR3 is TGCGCCAGCAGCCCGGGAGGGGACACCGGGGAGCTGTTTTTT. This gives the protein CASSPGGDTGELFF.

The sample holds one count of this clone. The chain joins TRBV18 to TRBJ2-7; TRBD1 matches at 8 bases. The CDR3 consists of 17 residues. Trimming at V came to 4 bases and at J to 1 base, leaving 12 bases not matched to a gene. CDR1 KGHSH and CDR2 LQKENI come from the germline V gene. The chain's CDR3 is CASSLPGTGANSYEQYF. Written as DNA, the CDR3 is TGTGCCAGCTCACTCCCCGGGACAGGTGCGAATTCCTACGAGCAGTACTTC. Variable domain in full (rest from reference TRBV18 and TRBJ2-7): NAGVMQNPRHLVRRRGQEARLRCSPMKGHSHVYWYRQLPEEGLKFMVYLQKENIIDESGMPKERFSAEFPKEGPSILRIQQVVRGDSAAYFCASSLPGTGANSYEQYFGPGTRLTVT.

The chain joins TRBV4-1 to TRBJ1-4; a possible D gene is TRBD1 (6 bases). V was cut by 5 bases and J by 6 bases, with 16 bases left in between. The CDR3 sequence is 15 residues long. From germline, CDR1 is MGHRA and CDR2 YSYEKL. CDR3 sequence (DNA): TGCGCCAGCAGCGGGACACTTAAAGGACATGAAAAACTGTTTTTT. This gives the protein CASSGTLKGHEKLFF.

The rearrangement joins TRBV28 to TRBJ2-7; the match to TRBD1 covers 9 bases. Germline CDR1 MDHEN, CDR2 SYDVKM. The CDR3 has 14 residues. With V trimmed by 3 bases and J by 5 bases, 5 bases remained unmatched. CDR3 sequence reads: CASSLSGTGNEQYF. The CDR3 DNA follows: TGTGCCAGCAGTTTGTCCGGGACAGGGAACGAGCAGTACTTC.

This chain links TRBV5-1 with TRBJ2-7; TRBD1 aligns across 9 bases. This CDR3 contains 12 residues. Germline lookup yields CDR1 SGHRS and CDR2 YFSETQ. The V segment lost 5 bases and the J segment 5 bases; nucleotides outside the gene matches: 2. CDR3 region: CASRDRGHEQYF. CDR3 coding DNA: TGCGCCAGCAGGGACAGGGGACACGAGCAGTACTTC.

The chain links TRBV9 to TRBJ2-1; no firm D call. CDR3 length: 13 amino acids. Germline V gene lookup returns CDR1 SGDLS and CDR2 YYNGEE. V lost 3 bases and J lost 3, with 7 bases in between. The CDR3 spells CASSGYSYNEQFF. The CDR3 DNA is TGTGCCAGCAGCGGCTATAGCTACAATGAGCAGTTCTTC.

The CDR3 loop reads CASSEDPTVLGSPLHF. Here the CDR3 DNA reads TGTGCCAGCAGTGAAGACCCCACCGTCCTGGGTTCACCCCTCCACTTT. The gene calls are TRBV2 and TRBJ1-6; D not resolved. Trimming removed 1 base from V and 9 bases from J, with 16 bases in between. Per the germline V gene, CDR1 is SNHLY and CDR2 is FYNNEI. The CDR3 has 16 amino acids.

This rearrangement joins TRBV30 to TRBJ2-3, with D unclear. The V and J ends lost 1 base and 0 bases respectively, with 11 bases between them. The germline gives CDR1 GTSNPN, CDR2 SVGIG (reference sequence). The CDR3 totals 15 residues. The CDR3 protein is CAWSARDTSTDTQYF. The CDR3 coding sequence is TGTGCCTGGAGTGCAAGAGATACTAGCACAGATACGCAGTATTTT.

This sequence joins TRBV27 and TRBJ2-7, with 8 positions matching TRBD1. Germline lookup yields CDR1 MNHEY and CDR2 SMNVEV (reference sequence). The CDR3 extends over 15 amino acids. Trimming took 4 bases from V and 3 from J; bases not matched to a gene: 8. The CDR3 loop is CASSSRTGLFYEQYF. CDR3 nucleotide sequence: TGTGCCAGCAGTTCCAGGACAGGGCTGTTCTACGAGCAGTACTTC.

The gene calls are TRBV4-1 and TRBJ2-2; no clear D gene. The V gene's germline CDR1 is MGHRA and CDR2 YSYEKL. V lost 3 bases to trimming and J lost 0 bases, with 11 bases between them. The CDR3 extends over 16 amino acids. The CDR3 DNA reads TGCGCCAGCAGCCACTACCCCGTAGCGAACACCGGGGAGCTGTTTTTT. As protein: CASSHYPVANTGELFF.

V and J are TRBV9 and TRBJ2-2, with 8 bases fitting TRBD1. This CDR3 has 16 residues. The V gene's germline CDR1 is SGDLS and CDR2 YYNGEE. After removal of 3 bases from V and 1 base from J, the junction contained 5 bases not matched to a gene. DNA for the CDR3: TGTGCCAGCAGCGCCCCGACAGGGGTGAACACCGGGGAGCTGTTTTTT. Translation gives CASSAPTGVNTGELFF.

V and J are TRBV2 and TRBJ1-2, with 10 bases fitting TRBD1. The germline V gene has CDR1 SNHLY and CDR2 FYNNEI. V trimming: 3 bases; J trimming: 5 bases; junction bases outside the gene matches: 6. The CDR3 loop spans 15 amino acids. This CDR3 reads CASSDQTGGRYGYTF. The CDR3 DNA is TGTGCCAGCAGTGACCAGACAGGGGGCCGGTATGGCTACACCTTC.

This rearrangement joins TRBV9 to TRBJ1-3, with D unresolved. The CDR3 length is 13 residues. The germline V gene has CDR1 SGDLS and CDR2 YYNGEE. The V end was cut by 7 bases, the J end by 0 bases, with 8 bases between. The CDR3 sequence is CASGSTSGNTIYF. CDR3 nucleotides: TGTGCCAGCGGATCCACCTCTGGAAACACCATATATTTT.

The CDR3 nucleotides read TGTGCCAGCTCACCACGGCTAGCGGGTTCGAACACCGGGGAGCTGTTTTTT. Translation: CASSPRLAGSNTGELFF. The rearrangement links TRBV18 to TRBJ2-2, with 8 bases matching TRBD2. The CDR3 runs 17 residues. The trim removed 1 base at V and 0 bases at J, leaving 4 bases unmatched. Germline V gene sequence: CDR1 KGHSH, CDR2 LQKENI.